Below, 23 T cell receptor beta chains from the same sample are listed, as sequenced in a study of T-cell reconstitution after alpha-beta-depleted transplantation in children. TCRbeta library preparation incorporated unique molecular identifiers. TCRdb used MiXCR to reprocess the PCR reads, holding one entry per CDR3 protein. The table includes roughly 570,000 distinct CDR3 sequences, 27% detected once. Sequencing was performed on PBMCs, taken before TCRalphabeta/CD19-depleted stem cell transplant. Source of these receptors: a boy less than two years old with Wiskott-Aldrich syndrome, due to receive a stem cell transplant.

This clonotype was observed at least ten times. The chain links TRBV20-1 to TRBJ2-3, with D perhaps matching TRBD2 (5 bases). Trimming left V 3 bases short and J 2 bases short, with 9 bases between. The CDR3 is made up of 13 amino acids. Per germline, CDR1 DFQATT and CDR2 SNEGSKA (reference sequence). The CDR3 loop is CSARDSHTDTQYF. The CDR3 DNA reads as TGCAGTGCTAGGGACTCGCACACAGATACGCAGTATTTT.

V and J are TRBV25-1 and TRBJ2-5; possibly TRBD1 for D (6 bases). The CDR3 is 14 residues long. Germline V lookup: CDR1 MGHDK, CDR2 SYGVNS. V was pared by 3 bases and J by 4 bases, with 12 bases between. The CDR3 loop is CASSDPRGGETQYF. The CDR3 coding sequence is TGTGCCAGCAGTGACCCCCGAGGGGGAGAGACCCAGTACTTC.

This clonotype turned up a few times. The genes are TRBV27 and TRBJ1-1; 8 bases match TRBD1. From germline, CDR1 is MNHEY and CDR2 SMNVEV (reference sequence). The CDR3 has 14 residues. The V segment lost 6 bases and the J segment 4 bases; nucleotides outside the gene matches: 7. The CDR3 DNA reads TGTGCCAGCAGACCGCAGGGGGCTAGCACTGAAGCTTTCTTT. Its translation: CASRPQGASTEAFF.

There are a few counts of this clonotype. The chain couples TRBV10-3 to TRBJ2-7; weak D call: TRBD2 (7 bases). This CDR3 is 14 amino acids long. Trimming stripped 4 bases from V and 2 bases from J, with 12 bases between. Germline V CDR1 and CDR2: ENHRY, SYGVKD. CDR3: CAISGGAGAYEQYF. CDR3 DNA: TGTGCCATCAGTGGGGGGGCGGGAGCCTACGAGCAGTACTTC.

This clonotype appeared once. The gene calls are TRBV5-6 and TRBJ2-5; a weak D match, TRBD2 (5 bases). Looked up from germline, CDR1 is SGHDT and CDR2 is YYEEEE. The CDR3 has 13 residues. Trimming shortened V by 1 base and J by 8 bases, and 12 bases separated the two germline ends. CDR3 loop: CASSLSGGGTQYF. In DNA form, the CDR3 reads TGTGCCAGCAGCTTGAGCGGTGGAGGTACCCAGTACTTC.

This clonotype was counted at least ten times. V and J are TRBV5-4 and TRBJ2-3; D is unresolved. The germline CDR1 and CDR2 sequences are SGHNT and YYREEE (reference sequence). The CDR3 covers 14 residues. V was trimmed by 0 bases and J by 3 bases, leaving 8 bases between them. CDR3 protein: CASSLDAVTDTQYF. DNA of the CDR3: TGTGCCAGCAGCTTGGACGCAGTTACAGATACGCAGTATTTT.

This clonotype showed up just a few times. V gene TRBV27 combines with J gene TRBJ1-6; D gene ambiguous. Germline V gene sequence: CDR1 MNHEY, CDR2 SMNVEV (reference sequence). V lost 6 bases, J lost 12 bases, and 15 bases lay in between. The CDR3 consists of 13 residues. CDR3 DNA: TGTGCCAGCAGGTTGCGGGAGTGGGGACCCCTCCACTTT. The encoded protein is CASRLREWGPLHF.

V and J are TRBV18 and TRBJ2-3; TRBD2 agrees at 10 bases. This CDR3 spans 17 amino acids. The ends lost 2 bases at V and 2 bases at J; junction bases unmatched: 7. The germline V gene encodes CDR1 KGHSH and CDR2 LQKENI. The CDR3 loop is CASSPLSLAGSTDTQYF. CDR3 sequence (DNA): TGTGCCAGCTCACCATTATCACTAGCGGGATCCACAGATACGCAGTATTTT.

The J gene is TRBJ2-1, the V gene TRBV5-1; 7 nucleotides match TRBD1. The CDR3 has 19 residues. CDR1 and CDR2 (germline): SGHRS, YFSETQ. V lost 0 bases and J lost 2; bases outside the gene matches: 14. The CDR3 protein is CASSLGSRLQGRPYNEQFF. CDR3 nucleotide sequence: TGCGCCAGCAGCTTGGGCTCGAGACTACAGGGGCGGCCCTACAATGAGCAGTTCTTC.

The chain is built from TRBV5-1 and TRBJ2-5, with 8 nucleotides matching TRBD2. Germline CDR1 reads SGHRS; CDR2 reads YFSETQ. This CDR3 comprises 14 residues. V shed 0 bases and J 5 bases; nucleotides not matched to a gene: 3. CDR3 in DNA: TGCGCCAGCAGCTTGGAGCGGGAGTGGGAGACCCAGTACTTC. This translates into CASSLEREWETQYF.

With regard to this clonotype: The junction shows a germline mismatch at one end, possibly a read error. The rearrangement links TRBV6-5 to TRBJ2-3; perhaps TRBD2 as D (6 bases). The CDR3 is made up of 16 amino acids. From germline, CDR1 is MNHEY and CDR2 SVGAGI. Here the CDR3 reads CASSYSGGMSTATQYF. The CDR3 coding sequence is TGTGCCAGCAGTTACTCCGGCGGGATGAGCACAGCTACGCAGTATTTT.

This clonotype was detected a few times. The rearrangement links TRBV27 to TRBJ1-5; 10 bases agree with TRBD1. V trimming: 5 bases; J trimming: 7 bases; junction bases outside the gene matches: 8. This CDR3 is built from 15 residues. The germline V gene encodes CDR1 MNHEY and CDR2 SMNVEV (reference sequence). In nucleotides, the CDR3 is TGTGCCAGCAGTGCCCGGGACAGGGGACACCAGCCCCAGCATTTT. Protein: CASSARDRGHQPQHF.

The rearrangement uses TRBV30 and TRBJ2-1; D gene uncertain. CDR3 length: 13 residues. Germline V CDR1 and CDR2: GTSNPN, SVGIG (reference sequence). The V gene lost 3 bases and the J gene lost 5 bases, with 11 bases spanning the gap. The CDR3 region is CAWSKSTDNEQFF. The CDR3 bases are TGTGCCTGGAGCAAGAGTACCGACAATGAGCAGTTCTTC.

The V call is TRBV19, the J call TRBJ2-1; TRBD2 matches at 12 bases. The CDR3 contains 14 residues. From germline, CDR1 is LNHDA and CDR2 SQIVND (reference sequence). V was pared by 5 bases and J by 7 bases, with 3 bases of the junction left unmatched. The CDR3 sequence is CASSEGTSGNEQFF. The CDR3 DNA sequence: TGTGCCAGTAGTGAGGGGACTAGCGGGAATGAGCAGTTCTTC.

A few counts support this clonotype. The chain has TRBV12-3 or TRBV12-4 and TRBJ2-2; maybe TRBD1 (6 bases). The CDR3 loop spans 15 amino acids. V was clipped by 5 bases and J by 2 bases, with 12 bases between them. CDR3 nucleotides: TGTGCCAGCAGTCCGCCCAGGGGCAACACCGGGGAGCTGTTTTTT. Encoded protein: CASSPPRGNTGELFF.

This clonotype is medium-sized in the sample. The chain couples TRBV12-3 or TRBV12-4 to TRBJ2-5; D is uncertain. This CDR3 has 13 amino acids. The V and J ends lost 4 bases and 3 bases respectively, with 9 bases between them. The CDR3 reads CASSWAYEETQYF. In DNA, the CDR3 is TGTGCCAGCAGTTGGGCCTACGAAGAGACCCAGTACTTC.

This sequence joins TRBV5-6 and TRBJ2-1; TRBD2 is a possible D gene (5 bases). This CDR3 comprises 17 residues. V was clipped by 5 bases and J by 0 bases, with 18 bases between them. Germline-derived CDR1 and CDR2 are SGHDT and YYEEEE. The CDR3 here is CASSHRSGTSSYNEQFF. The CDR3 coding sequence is TGTGCCAGCAGTCATCGCTCGGGAACTAGCTCCTACAATGAGCAGTTCTTC.

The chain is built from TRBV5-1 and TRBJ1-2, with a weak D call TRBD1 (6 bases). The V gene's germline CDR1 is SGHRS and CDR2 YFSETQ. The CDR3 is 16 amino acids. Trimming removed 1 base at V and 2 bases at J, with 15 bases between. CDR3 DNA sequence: TGCGCCAGCAGCTTGAAGAGGGGGGCGGACAACTATGGCTACACCTTC. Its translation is CASSLKRGADNYGYTF.

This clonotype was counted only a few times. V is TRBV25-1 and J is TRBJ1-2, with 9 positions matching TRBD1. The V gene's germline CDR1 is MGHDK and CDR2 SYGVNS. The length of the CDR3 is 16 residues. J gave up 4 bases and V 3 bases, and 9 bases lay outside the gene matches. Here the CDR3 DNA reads TGTGCCAGCAGTGATGGGGGACAGGGACTAGCCTATGGCTACACCTTC. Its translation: CASSDGGQGLAYGYTF.

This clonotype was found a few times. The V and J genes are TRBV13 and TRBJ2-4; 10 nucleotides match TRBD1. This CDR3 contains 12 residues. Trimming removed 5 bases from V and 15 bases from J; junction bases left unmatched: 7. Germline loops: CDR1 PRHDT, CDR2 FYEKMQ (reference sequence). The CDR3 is CASSPRQGAVYF. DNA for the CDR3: TGTGCCAGCAGCCCGCGACAGGGGGCGGTGTACTTC.

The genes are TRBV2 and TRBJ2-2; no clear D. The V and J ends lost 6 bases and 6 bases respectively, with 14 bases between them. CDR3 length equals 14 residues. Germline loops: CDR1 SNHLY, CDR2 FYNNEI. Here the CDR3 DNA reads TGTGCCAGCAGGGACGACCTGTCAGCCGGGGAGCTGTTTTTT. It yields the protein CASRDDLSAGELFF.

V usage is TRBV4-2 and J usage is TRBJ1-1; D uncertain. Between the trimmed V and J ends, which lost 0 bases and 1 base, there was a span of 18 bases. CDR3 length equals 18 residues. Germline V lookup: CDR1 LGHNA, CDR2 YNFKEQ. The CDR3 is CASSQDPRDRVWNTEAFF. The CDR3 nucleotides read TGTGCCAGCAGCCAAGATCCGAGGGATCGGGTCTGGAACACTGAAGCTTTCTTT.

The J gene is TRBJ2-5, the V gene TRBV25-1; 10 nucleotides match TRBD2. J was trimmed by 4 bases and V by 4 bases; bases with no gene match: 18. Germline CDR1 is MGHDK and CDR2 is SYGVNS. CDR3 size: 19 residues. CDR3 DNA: TGTGCCAGCAGTGGGGGGGATCGGGTATTAGCGGGAGGTGCAGAGACCCAGTACTTC. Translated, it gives CASSGGDRVLAGGAETQYF.